This note documents a single T cell receptor (beta chain) sequence. What it recognizes is unknown. In germline, CDR1 is LGHNA, CDR2 YSLEER. The CDR3 sequence is 16 residues long. Trimming shortened V by 0 bases and J by 4 bases, and 12 bases separated the two germline ends. This entry is derived from a study of cytomegalovirus exposure and HLA in healthy donors. Broader study findings: TRBV6-2, TRBV6-3 and other indistinguishable V segments were excluded. A later analysis reportedly found fewer N-insertions in an Asian-associated ancestry cluster than the roughly 670-donor mean.

The PCR used 60 Vbeta and 13 Jbeta primers. Clones were read by immunoSEQ multiplex PCR, and TCRdb kept only the in-frame ones, dropping some. The sample carries about 190,000 clones, over 70% recorded once. Sequences were obtained from PBMCs. This receptor was obtained from a man over 45 in good health and CMV-seronegative. This chain connects TRBV4-3 to TRBJ2-2, with D possibly being TRBD2 (6 bases). This CDR3 reads CASSQDGTSLTGELFF. The CDR3, as DNA: TGCGCCAGCAGCCAAGATGGGACTTCCCTCACCGGGGAGCTGTTTTTT.